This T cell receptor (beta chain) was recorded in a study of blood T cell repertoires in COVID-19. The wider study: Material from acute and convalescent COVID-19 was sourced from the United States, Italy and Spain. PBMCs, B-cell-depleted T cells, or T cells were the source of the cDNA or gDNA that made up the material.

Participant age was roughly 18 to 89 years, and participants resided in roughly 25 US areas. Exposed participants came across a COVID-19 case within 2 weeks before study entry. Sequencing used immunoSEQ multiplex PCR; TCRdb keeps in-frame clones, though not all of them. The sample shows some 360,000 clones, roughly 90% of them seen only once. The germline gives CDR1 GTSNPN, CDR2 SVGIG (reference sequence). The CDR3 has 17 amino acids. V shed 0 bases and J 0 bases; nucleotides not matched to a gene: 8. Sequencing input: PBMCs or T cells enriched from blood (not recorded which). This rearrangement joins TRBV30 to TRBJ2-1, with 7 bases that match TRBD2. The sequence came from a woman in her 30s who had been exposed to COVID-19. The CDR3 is CAWSVLGRESSYNEQFF. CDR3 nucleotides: TGTGCCTGGAGTGTACTCGGGCGGGAGAGCTCCTACAATGAGCAGTTCTTC.